This T cell receptor (beta chain) stems from a study of a mutant IDH1 vaccine in newly diagnosed glioma. Only in-frame clones appear in the TCRdb table, and some are missing; sequencing was by immunoSEQ multiplex PCR. The sample contains 65,000 to 85,000 clones, around nine tenths of which appear only once. Overall study results and limits: Pseudoprogression showed no apparent link to changes in top peripheral T cell clonotypes. Vaccine-induced immune responses occurred in roughly 95% of patients.

CDR3 length: 13 amino acids. The germline gives CDR1 SEHNR, CDR2 FQNEAQ (reference sequence). The V and J ends lost 5 bases and 4 bases respectively, with 11 bases between them. Time point of the sample: week 35, safety follow-up. The vaccine gave 300 ug of a 20-mer mutant IDH1 peptide subcutaneously per dose. This clone was recorded only once. Its specificity is unknown. The sample carries other DNA sequences with the same CDR3. The sequence came from a man aged 25 to 40 with glioma. This specimen consisted of PBMCs, obtained from a glioma patient whose treatment included an IDH1 peptide vaccine. The chain uses TRBV7-9 and TRBJ1-2; possibly TRBD1 for D (5 bases). The DNA of the CDR3 is TGTGCCAGCAGCGGAGACAGAATCTATGGCTACACCTTC. Translating gives CASSGDRIYGYTF.